Listed here are 30 T cell receptor beta chains from one sample, sequenced in a study of regulatory T cells in long-lasting Graves disease. Time point here: newly diagnosed GD, antithyroid drugs for less than 3 months. Scientists built the TCR library using RNA that was extracted from PBMCs. Library construction for TCR beta used iRepertoire HTBI primers and Arm-PCR of CDR3 regions. One entry per CDR3 protein, called by TCRdb with MiXCR from the multiplex PCR reads. Of 200,000 to 250,000 distinct CDR3 sequences listed, around 18% are singletons. This sample comprised peripheral blood mononuclear cells (PBMCs), obtained at new diagnosis, from a patient treated with antithyroid drugs. Receptors originate from a female donor with Graves disease.

This clonotype was seen ten or more times. The chain recombines TRBV12-3 or TRBV12-4 with TRBJ1-5, with a weak D call TRBD1 (5 bases). V was cut by 5 bases and J by 3 bases, with 20 bases left in between. This CDR3 has 17 residues. In DNA form, the CDR3 reads TGTGCCAGCAGTGCCCGACAGACAATGAGAAACAATCAGCCCCAGCATTTT. This codes for CASSARQTMRNNQPQHF.

This clonotype was detected a few times. Since a much larger clone is just one base distant, this may be a read error. The chain is built from TRBV29-1 and TRBJ2-1; the match to TRBD2 covers 7 bases. This CDR3 spans 14 amino acids. CDR1 SQVTM and CDR2 ANQGSEA come from the germline V gene. The DNA of the CDR3 is TGCGGCGCAATTCTAGCGGTCGGTGGAAATGAGCAGTTCTTC. Residues: CGAILAVGGNEQFF.

The chain uses TRBV12-5 and TRBJ2-7; the D call may be TRBD1 or TRBD2 (5 bases each). CDR3 length: 17 residues. Germline V gives CDR1 LGHNT, CDR2 FRNRAP. V lost 1 base, J lost 0 bases, and 16 bases lay in between. The CDR3 spells CASGLATAWGSSYEQYF. The CDR3 nucleotides are TGTGCTAGTGGTTTGGCTACGGCTTGGGGGAGCTCCTACGAGCAGTACTTC.

There are many counts of this clonotype. V is TRBV19 and J is TRBJ2-1, with 11 bases fitting TRBD2. CDR3 length: 15 residues. V lost 4 bases and J lost 8; bases outside the gene matches: 7. Germline V gene data show CDR1 as LNHDA and CDR2 as SQIVND (reference sequence). The CDR3 sequence is CASSTTSGRAHEQFF. The CDR3 region has the DNA TGTGCCAGTAGTACCACTAGCGGGAGAGCGCATGAGCAGTTCTTC. The full variable domain, completed using reference TRBV19 and TRBJ2-1, is DGGITQSPKYLFRKEGQNVTLSCEQNLNHDAMYWYRQDPGQGLRLIYYSQIVNDFQKGDIAEGYSVSREKKESFPLTVTSAQKNPTAFYLCASSTTSGRAHEQFFGPGTRLTVL.

This clonotype was seen many times. The genes are TRBV4-1 and TRBJ2-5; 12 positions match TRBD2. The V segment lost 4 bases and the J segment 4 bases; nucleotides outside the gene matches: 7. The CDR3 runs 16 residues. Germline V lookup: CDR1 MGHRA, CDR2 YSYEKL. The CDR3 region is CASSRQQLAGGETQYF. CDR3 coding DNA: TGCGCCAGCAGCCGACAACAACTAGCGGGAGGAGAGACCCAGTACTTC.

V gene TRBV11-2 combines with J gene TRBJ2-3; the D gene is possibly TRBD2 (6 bases). CDR1 and CDR2 from the germline V gene are SGHAT and FQNNGV. This CDR3 contains 14 residues. Trimming pared 5 bases from V and 7 bases from J, leaving 16 bases between. The CDR3 DNA reads TGTGCCAGCAGCCTTCATGAGGAGGGAAATACGCAGTATTTT. It specifies CASSLHEEGNTQYF.

This clonotype was observed at least ten times. The chain carries TRBV7-2 and TRBJ2-7; tentatively, D is TRBD2 (5 bases). V dropped 0 bases and J dropped 3 bases, with 9 bases sitting between them. This CDR3 comprises 14 residues. Per the germline V gene, CDR1 is SGHTA and CDR2 is FQGNSA. The CDR3 protein is CASSLAVGLYEQYF. The CDR3 DNA follows: TGTGCCAGCAGCTTAGCGGTAGGACTCTACGAGCAGTACTTC.

In its sample, this clonotype was seen many times. The genes are TRBV27 and TRBJ1-1; weak D call: TRBD1 (5 bases). V was cut by 4 bases and J by 0 bases, with 18 bases left in between. The germline CDR1 and CDR2 sequences are MNHEY and SMNVEV (reference sequence). CDR3 length equals 17 residues. CDR3 sequence: CASSSTNHRNLNTEAFF. The CDR3 nucleotides are TGTGCCAGCAGTTCAACTAATCACAGGAATCTGAACACTGAAGCTTTCTTT.

This clonotype was detected many times. The DNA of the CDR3 is TGTGCCAGCAGTGATCCCCTAGGGACCGAGAACACTGAAGCTTTCTTT. It yields the protein CASSDPLGTENTEAFF. This sequence joins TRBV2 and TRBJ1-1; a weak D match, TRBD1 (5 bases). Germline CDR1 is SNHLY and CDR2 is FYNNEI. V was clipped by 3 bases and J by 1 base, with 15 bases between them. This CDR3 is built from 16 residues.

This clonotype was detected many times. The V gene is TRBV29-1, the J gene TRBJ1-1; D unclear. This CDR3 has 11 amino acids. CDR1 SQVTM and CDR2 ANQGSEA come from the germline V gene. Trimming removed 6 bases from V and 0 bases from J, with 5 bases in between. CDR3 DNA: TGCAGCGTAGGGTTGAACACTGAAGCTTTCTTT. Residues: CSVGLNTEAFF.

The gene calls are TRBV6-2 or TRBV6-3 and TRBJ2-5; 8 bases are shared with TRBD1. The junction had 11 bases not matched to a gene; V was cut back by 6 bases and J by 5 bases. The germline V gene encodes CDR1 MNHEY and CDR2 SVGEGT. The CDR3 consists of 15 residues. The CDR3 reads CASSLQGAGRETQYF. For the CDR3, the DNA is TGTGCCAGCAGCCTTCAGGGGGCGGGGAGGGAGACCCAGTACTTC.

The chain recombines TRBV24-1 with TRBJ2-2; TRBD2 matches at 8 bases. The CDR3 consists of 17 residues. Germline-derived CDR1 and CDR2 are KGHDR and SFDVKD. V trimming: 3 bases; J trimming: 3 bases; junction bases outside the gene matches: 8. The CDR3 DNA is TGTGCCACCAGTGATCCCTCCGGGGGGGGATACACCGGGGAGCTGTTTTTT. It specifies CATSDPSGGGYTGELFF.

This clonotype was recorded at least ten times. This sequence joins TRBV7-9 and TRBJ1-1; no clear D gene. CDR1 is SEHNR and CDR2 is FQNEAQ in the germline V gene (reference sequence). Trimming stripped 5 bases from V and 0 bases from J, with 7 bases between. The CDR3 runs to 13 residues. CDR3 protein: CASSDYMNTEAFF. The CDR3 DNA sequence: TGTGCCAGCAGCGATTACATGAACACTGAAGCTTTCTTT.

This clonotype occurred many times. The rearrangement links TRBV7-3 to TRBJ2-1; D is uncertain. This CDR3 comprises 13 residues. Germline V gene lookup returns CDR1 SGHTA and CDR2 FQGTGA. V was trimmed by 5 bases and J by 7 bases, leaving 12 bases between them. This CDR3 reads CASSPTSVNEQFF. For the CDR3, the DNA is TGTGCCAGCAGCCCCACGTCGGTAAATGAGCAGTTCTTC.

The rearrangement uses TRBV4-2 and TRBJ2-1, with D maybe TRBD2 (6 bases). CDR1 LGHNA and CDR2 YNFKEQ come from the germline V gene. The CDR3 is made up of 18 amino acids. V was shortened by 2 bases and J by 0 bases, with 17 bases between the two germline ends. CDR3: CASSQLTIAVHSYNEQFF. In nucleotides, the CDR3 is TGTGCCAGCAGCCAACTCACGATAGCGGTCCACTCCTACAATGAGCAGTTCTTC.

This chain connects TRBV28 to TRBJ1-1, with D uncertain. V was pared by 8 bases and J by 0 bases, with 7 bases between. Looked up from germline, CDR1 is MDHEN and CDR2 is SYDVKM. The CDR3 extends over 12 amino acids. The CDR3 coding sequence is TGTGCCAGCGGAGGTATGAACACTGAAGCTTTCTTT. It encodes CASGGMNTEAFF.

There are many counts of this clonotype. V and J are TRBV19 and TRBJ1-2; 8 bases are shared with TRBD1. V was clipped by 1 base and J by 2 bases; unmatched bases: 3. The CDR3 covers 15 residues. The germline CDR1 and CDR2 sequences are LNHDA and SQIVND (reference sequence). Here the CDR3 DNA reads TGTGCCAGTAGTATAGGGACAGGGCTAAACTATGGCTACACCTTC. Its protein product is CASSIGTGLNYGYTF.

The chain joins TRBV6-1 to TRBJ2-5; D is undetermined. V was shortened by 2 bases and J by 5 bases, with 9 bases between the two germline ends. Germline V gene data show CDR1 as MNHNS and CDR2 as SASEGT. The CDR3 contains 13 residues. CDR3 in DNA: TGTGCCAGCAGTGAATTTTCCCAGGAGACCCAGTACTTC. As protein: CASSEFSQETQYF.

This clonotype was recorded many times. The chain carries TRBV2 and TRBJ2-3, with D possibly being TRBD1 (5 bases). Between the trimmed V and J ends, which lost 4 bases and 0 bases, there was a span of 8 bases. The CDR3 covers 14 residues. Germline CDR1 SNHLY, CDR2 FYNNEI. CDR3: CASSVDSSTDTQYF. Written as DNA, the CDR3 is TGTGCCAGCAGTGTCGACAGTAGCACAGATACGCAGTATTTT.

This clonotype was picked up many times. This chain connects TRBV24-1 to TRBJ2-7; no clear D gene. Trimming took 2 bases from V and 5 from J, leaving 6 bases between them. The CDR3 totals 12 residues. The germline gives CDR1 KGHDR, CDR2 SFDVKD. The CDR3 protein is CATSDSGDEQYF. The CDR3 DNA sequence: TGTGCCACCAGTGATTCTGGGGACGAGCAGTACTTC.

This clonotype was seen repeatedly, ten times or more. In DNA form, the CDR3 reads TGTGCCAGCAGTTACCCTACAGGGGGCAATCAGCCCCAGCATTTT. It translates to CASSYPTGGNQPQHF. This sequence joins TRBV6-5 and TRBJ1-5, with TRBD1 matching over 7 bases. This CDR3 is built from 15 residues. V shed 2 bases, J shed 2 bases, and the junction held 3 bases outside the gene matches. In germline, CDR1 is MNHEY, CDR2 SVGAGI.

This clonotype was counted ten times or more. CDR3: CSVEVSGGYGYTF. For the CDR3, the DNA is TGCAGCGTTGAAGTCTCAGGGGGCTATGGCTACACCTTC. The genes are TRBV29-1 and TRBJ1-2; 7 bases align to TRBD1. The CDR3 covers 13 residues. V was clipped by 1 base and J by 4 bases; unmatched bases: 3. Looked up from germline, CDR1 is SQVTM and CDR2 is ANQGSEA.

This clonotype was picked up many times. This chain uses TRBV20-1 with TRBJ2-3; D unresolved. Trimming shortened V by 5 bases and J by 0 bases, and 15 bases separated the two germline ends. Germline values: CDR1 DFQATT, CDR2 SNEGSKA (reference sequence). The CDR3 has 15 amino acids. The CDR3 nucleotides are TGCAGTGCTGGCCGAGCAGCGCAGAGCACAGATACGCAGTATTTT. Its translation: CSAGRAAQSTDTQYF.

Turning to this clonotype: Only one base separates this from a far larger clonotype, so it likely reflects a read error. The chain is built from TRBV6-5 and TRBJ1-1, with 7 bases lining up with TRBD1. The length of the CDR3 is 15 residues. In germline, CDR1 is MNHEY, CDR2 SVGAGI. The CDR3 DNA is TGTGCCAGCAGTTACGGGGCAGGGGGAAGCACTGAAGCTCTCTTT. This translates into CASSYGAGGSTEALF.

This clonotype was counted many times. The chain combines TRBV7-8 with TRBJ2-1, with 9 bases identical to TRBD2. Per germline, CDR1 SGHVS and CDR2 FQNEAQ. V shed 5 bases and J 8 bases; nucleotides not matched to a gene: 7. The CDR3 contains 14 residues. CDR3 protein: CASSRGRALDEQFF. Written as DNA, the CDR3 is TGTGCCAGCAGCCGCGGGAGGGCTCTGGATGAGCAGTTCTTC. The variable domain in full, completed from reference TRBV7-8 and TRBJ2-1, reads GAGVSQSPRYKVAKRGQDVALRCDPISGHVSLFWYQQALGQGPEFLTYFQNEAQLDKSGLPSDRFFAERPEGSVSTLKIQRTQQEDSAVYLCASSRGRALDEQFFGPGTRLTVL.

This clonotype was seen a few times. The CDR3 nucleotides read TGCGCCAGCAGCCAAGGAGGTAACGGGGAGACCCAGTACTTC. Amino acids: CASSQGGNGETQYF. This chain connects TRBV4-1 to TRBJ2-5; D is undetermined. This CDR3 is 14 amino acids long. The germline V gene has CDR1 MGHRA and CDR2 YSYEKL. With 1 base removed from V and 5 bases from J, the gap between germline ends came to 11 bases.

The V gene is TRBV12-3 or TRBV12-4, the J gene TRBJ2-2; a possible D gene is TRBD2 (5 bases). CDR3 length: 12 residues. With 10 bases removed from V and 5 bases from J, the gap between germline ends came to 11 bases. The CDR3 DNA reads TGTGCCACGTACGCGGGTACCGGGGAGCTGTTTTTT. It is translated as CATYAGTGELFF.

This clonotype was picked up a small number of times. The chain has TRBV29-1 and TRBJ2-1; possibly TRBD1 or TRBD2 for D (6 bases each). This CDR3 spans 14 amino acids. Germline V gene lookup returns CDR1 SQVTM and CDR2 ANQGSEA. The V gene lost 5 bases and the J gene lost 5 bases, with 16 bases spanning the gap. The CDR3 DNA follows: TGCAGCGTTCTAGGGGGGAATAGCGACAATGAGCAGTTCTTC. This sequence encodes CSVLGGNSDNEQFF.

In this sample, this clonotype turned up many times. The genes are TRBV19 and TRBJ1-5; D unresolved. Germline CDR1 and CDR2: LNHDA and SQIVND (reference sequence). V gave up 4 bases and J gave up 1 base, with 20 bases separating them. The CDR3 covers 18 residues. CDR3 sequence reads: CASSNPSSVAMSNQPQHF. The CDR3 DNA is TGTGCCAGTAGTAACCCCTCTTCTGTGGCCATGAGCAATCAGCCCCAGCATTTT.

This clonotype was counted at least ten times. The chain recombines TRBV29-1 with TRBJ2-3, with 9 bases identical to TRBD1. The length of the CDR3 is 16 residues. Germline CDR1 SQVTM, CDR2 ANQGSEA. The junction had 14 bases not matched to a gene; V was cut back by 4 bases and J by 6 bases. The CDR3 loop is CSVGGVRTGGWDTQYF. CDR3 DNA sequence: TGCAGCGTTGGGGGCGTTAGAACAGGGGGCTGGGATACGCAGTATTTT.